The 3 T cell receptor beta chains below come from one sample, sequenced in a study of T-cell memory formation after mild COVID-19. TCRdb re-derived calls from the 5' RACE reads in MiXCR, one entry per CDR3 protein. This sample has approximately 580,000 distinct CDR3 sequences, with about a fifth found just once. Sequencing was performed on PBMCs or a T cell subset sorted from them (not recorded which). These receptors originate from an adult woman who had mild COVID-19 (a few samples of this study predate the infection). Cell type and time point are not known.

The chain combines TRBV11-2 with TRBJ2-1; D gene ambiguous. Germline CDR1 is SGHAT and CDR2 is FQNNGV. The CDR3 is 13 amino acids. V lost 0 bases to trimming and J lost 9 bases, with 9 bases between them. CDR3 DNA sequence: TGTGCCAGCAGCTTAGATTTGGGTCCTGAGCAGTTCTTC. This codes for CASSLDLGPEQFF.

This clonotype appeared once. The chain is built from TRBV19 and TRBJ2-5, with 9 bases fitting TRBD2. The germline CDR1 and CDR2 sequences are LNHDA and SQIVND (reference sequence). V trimming: 3 bases; J trimming: 0 bases; junction bases outside the gene matches: 20. This CDR3 spans 21 amino acids. CDR3 loop: CASSMPGVGASGVGYQETQYF. CDR3 sequence (DNA): TGTGCCAGTAGTATGCCTGGGGTAGGGGCTAGCGGGGTAGGGTACCAAGAGACCCAGTACTTC.

This clonotype has only a few counts. The CDR3 loop reads CASSRDRGRTNEKLFF. The CDR3 DNA reads TGTGCCAGCAGCCGGGACAGGGGCCGAACTAATGAAAAACTGTTTTTT. This chain connects TRBV27 to TRBJ1-4; 10 bases are shared with TRBD1. The V segment lost 6 bases and the J segment 1 base; nucleotides outside the gene matches: 5. The CDR3 covers 16 residues. The germline gives CDR1 MNHEY, CDR2 SMNVEV (reference sequence).